A selection of T cell receptor beta chains follows, all from one sample in a study of T cell responses to AZD1222 COVID-19 vaccine. Here immunoSEQ multiplex PCR was the method, and the copy in TCRdb shows in-frame clones only, minus some. The repertoire holds over 130,000 clones, with around 88% as singletons. The material sequenced was peripheral blood, taken on day 0 of AZD1222 vaccination. The receptors derive from an adult in good health. Each CDR3 is given without its conserved first and last residue. D genes are given only for firm matches.

v_call,d_call,j_call,cdr3_aa
TRBV25-1,NA,TRBJ1-5,ASSESGNQPQH
TRBV28,TRBD1,TRBJ1-6,ASSLGQGPSPLH
TRBV11-2,NA,TRBJ1-3,ASSFGQTFSGNTIY
TRBV18,NA,TRBJ2-2,ASSPQSGIGELF
TRBV3-1/TRBV3-2,NA,TRBJ2-3,ASTHKGLRTDTQY
TRBV7-9,TRBD1,TRBJ1-3,ASSSGQGASRNTIY
TRBV7-2,NA,TRBJ2-2,ASSFSSYVTGELF
TRBV5-4,NA,TRBJ2-7,ASRTQVGGSYEQY
TRBV7-9,NA,TRBJ1-1,ASSFDTEAF
TRBV3-1/TRBV3-2,NA,TRBJ1-2,ASSQEAGYT
TRBV5-1,NA,TRBJ1-1,ASSLWASNTEAF
TRBV28,NA,TRBJ2-7,ASSLRGSGSSYEQY